This passage covers 14 T cell receptor beta chains from one sample sequenced in a study of blood T cell repertoires in COVID-19. Generated by immunoSEQ multiplex PCR, the TCRdb table keeps only in-frame clones and is missing some. The repertoire holds 250,000 to 350,000 clones, with around 90% as singletons. Sequenced: PBMCs or T cells enriched from blood (not recorded which). Receptors were obtained from a woman younger than 30 with acute COVID-19.

The genes are TRBV5-4 and TRBJ1-2; D perhaps matches TRBD1 (5 bases). Germline V lookup: CDR1 SGHNT, CDR2 YYREEE (reference sequence). V lost 2 bases to trimming and J lost 4 bases, with 9 bases between them. The CDR3 covers 13 residues. The CDR3 sequence: CASSFQGSYGYTF. The CDR3 DNA follows: TGTGCCAGCAGCTTTCAGGGTTCCTATGGCTACACCTTC. Variable domain in full (rest from reference TRBV5-4 and TRBJ1-2): ETGVTQSPTHLIKTRGQQVTLRCSSQSGHNTVSWYQQALGQGPQFIFQYYREEENGRGNFPPRFSGLQFPNYSSELNVNALELDDSALYLCASSFQGSYGYTFGSGTRLTVV.

This chain connects TRBV5-4 to TRBJ1-1; TRBD1 matches at 8 bases. CDR3 length: 13 amino acids. V lost 3 bases, J lost 7 bases, and 5 bases stayed unmatched. Germline V gene sequence: CDR1 SGHNT, CDR2 YYREEE (reference sequence). The CDR3 DNA is TGTGCCAGCAGCTACGACAGGGGTGTTGAAGCTTTCTTT. Encoded protein: CASSYDRGVEAFF. The full variable domain, its missing parts supplied by reference TRBV5-4 and TRBJ1-1, is ETGVTQSPTHLIKTRGQQVTLRCSSQSGHNTVSWYQQALGQGPQFIFQYYREEENGRGNFPPRFSGLQFPNYSSELNVNALELDDSALYLCASSYDRGVEAFFGQGTRLTVV.

V usage is TRBV7-6 and J usage is TRBJ2-1; tentative D call: TRBD2 (7 bases). V lost 5 bases, J lost 9 bases, and 17 bases lay in between. The CDR3 sequence is 14 residues long. Germline V CDR1 and CDR2: SGHVS, FNYEAQ. The chain's CDR3 is CASSPIRGGGEQFF. CDR3 nucleotide sequence: TGTGCCAGCAGCCCCATAAGGGGGGGAGGTGAGCAGTTCTTC.

The rearrangement uses TRBV5-1 and TRBJ2-5; D ambiguous. Trimming removed 3 bases at V and 2 bases at J, with 8 bases between. The CDR3 spans 13 residues. The germline gives CDR1 SGHRS, CDR2 YFSETQ. CDR3 nucleotides: TGCGCCAGCAGCTCCCCCCCTCAAGAGACCCAGTACTTC. It specifies CASSSPPQETQYF.

V gene TRBV20-1 combines with J gene TRBJ2-1; 10 nucleotides match TRBD1. This CDR3 has 14 amino acids. The ends lost 3 bases at V and 3 bases at J; junction bases unmatched: 2. Germline CDR1 is DFQATT and CDR2 is SNEGSKA (reference sequence). In DNA, the CDR3 is TGCAGTGCTAGTGGGGACAGGGGCTACAATGAGCAGTTCTTC. Residues: CSASGDRGYNEQFF.

The chain recombines TRBV7-3 with TRBJ2-5, with D tentatively TRBD2 (6 bases). The length of the CDR3 is 15 residues. Germline lookup yields CDR1 SGHTA and CDR2 FQGTGA. Trimming took 5 bases from V and 6 from J, leaving 19 bases between them. CDR3: CASSQLSLAPQTQYF. DNA of the CDR3: TGTGCCAGCAGCCAACTCTCGCTAGCGCCCCAGACCCAGTACTTC. The entire variable domain, with the rest obtained from reference TRBV7-3 and TRBJ2-5, is as follows: GAGVSQTPSNKVTEKGKYVELRCDPISGHTALYWYRQSLGQGPEFLIYFQGTGAADDSGLPNDRFFAVRPEGSVSTLKIQRTERGDSAVYLCASSQLSLAPQTQYFGPGTRLLVL.

The chain recombines TRBV9 with TRBJ2-1; no definite D call. The germline CDR1 and CDR2 sequences are SGDLS and YYNGEE. This CDR3 is 15 amino acids long. Trimming removed 3 bases at V and 9 bases at J, with 19 bases between. CDR3 protein: CASSEVPRGAREQFF. CDR3 nucleotides: TGTGCCAGCAGCGAGGTACCTAGAGGAGCCCGTGAGCAGTTCTTC. The full variable domain, rest sourced from reference TRBV9 and TRBJ2-1, is DSGVTQTPKHLITATGQRVTLRCSPRSGDLSVYWYQQSLDQGLQFLIQYYNGEERAKGNILERFSAQQFPDLHSELNLSSLELGDSALYFCASSEVPRGAREQFFGPGTRLTVL.

The V call is TRBV9, the J call TRBJ2-5, with D unclear. V was trimmed by 0 bases and J by 5 bases, leaving 14 bases between them. The CDR3 totals 15 residues. The V gene's germline CDR1 is SGDLS and CDR2 YYNGEE. The CDR3 DNA sequence: TGTGCCAGCAGCGTAGACGGCTACTACTTCGAGACCCAGTACTTC. It is translated as CASSVDGYYFETQYF.

J is TRBJ1-2 and V is TRBV28, with unresolved D. The CDR3 has 14 amino acids. CDR1 MDHEN and CDR2 SYDVKM come from the germline V gene. Trimming removed 3 bases from V and 5 bases from J, with 13 bases in between. The DNA for the CDR3 is TGTGCCAGCAGTTTGGATTCGACAATTTATGGCTACACCTTC. Translation gives CASSLDSTIYGYTF.

A single count supports this clone. This sequence joins TRBV30 and TRBJ2-1; 11 bases are shared with TRBD2. With V trimmed by 5 bases and J by 3 bases, 6 bases remained unmatched. The germline V gene has CDR1 GTSNPN and CDR2 SVGIG (reference sequence). The CDR3 runs 15 residues. CDR3 protein: CAWDLAGGYYNEQFF. Written as DNA, the CDR3 is TGTGCCTGGGATCTAGCGGGAGGTTACTACAATGAGCAGTTCTTC.

This chain joins TRBV18 and TRBJ2-7; D is possibly TRBD1 (6 bases). The CDR3 is 16 amino acids. V was clipped by 3 bases and J by 4 bases, with 19 bases between them. CDR1 and CDR2 from the germline V gene are KGHSH and LQKENI. CDR3 bases: TGTGCCAGCTCACCTAACAGGGAAGAGCCCCTATACGAGCAGTACTTC. It is translated as CASSPNREEPLYEQYF.

V is TRBV18 and J is TRBJ1-1, with TRBD1 matching 8 bases. Germline trimming cut 2 bases from V and 1 base from J; bases unmatched to any gene: 3. The CDR3 covers 15 residues. Germline V gene data show CDR1 as KGHSH and CDR2 as LQKENI. The CDR3 protein is CASSPKGTGNTEAFF. The CDR3 DNA sequence: TGTGCCAGCTCACCAAAAGGGACAGGGAACACTGAAGCTTTCTTT.

The chain couples TRBV7-2 to TRBJ1-1; the match to TRBD1 covers 7 bases. With V trimmed by 5 bases and J by 0 bases, 6 bases remained unmatched. Germline assignment: CDR1 SGHTA and CDR2 FQGNSA. The CDR3 runs 15 residues. The CDR3 is CASSQLDRLNTEAFF. For the CDR3, the DNA is TGTGCCAGCAGCCAGTTGGACAGGTTGAACACTGAAGCTTTCTTT.

The rearrangement joins TRBV12-5 to TRBJ2-1; 14 positions agree with TRBD2. The CDR3 sequence is 17 residues long. J was trimmed by 13 bases and V by 6 bases; bases with no gene match: 17. CDR1 is LGHNT, CDR2 FRNRAP, per germline. The DNA of the CDR3 is TGTGCTAGTGGACCCCCCTCCGGGACTAGCGGGAGAGGCCCCCAGTTCTTC. The encoded protein is CASGPPSGTSGRGPQFF.